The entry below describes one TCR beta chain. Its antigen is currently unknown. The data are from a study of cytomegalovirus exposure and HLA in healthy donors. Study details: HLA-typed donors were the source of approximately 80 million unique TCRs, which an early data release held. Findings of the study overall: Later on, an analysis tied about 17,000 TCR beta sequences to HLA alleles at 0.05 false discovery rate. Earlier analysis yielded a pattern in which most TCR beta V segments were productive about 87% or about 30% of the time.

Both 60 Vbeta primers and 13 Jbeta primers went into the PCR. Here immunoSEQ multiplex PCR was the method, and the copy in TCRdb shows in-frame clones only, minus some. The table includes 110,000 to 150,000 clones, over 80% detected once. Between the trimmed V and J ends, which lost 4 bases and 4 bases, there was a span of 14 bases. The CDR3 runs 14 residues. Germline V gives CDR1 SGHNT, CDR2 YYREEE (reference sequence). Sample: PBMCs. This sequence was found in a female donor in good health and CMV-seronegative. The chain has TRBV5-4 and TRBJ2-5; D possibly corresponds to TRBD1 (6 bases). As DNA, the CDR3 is TGTGCCAGCAGCCCACAGGGTCACGGAGAGACCCAGTACTTC. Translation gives CASSPQGHGETQYF.